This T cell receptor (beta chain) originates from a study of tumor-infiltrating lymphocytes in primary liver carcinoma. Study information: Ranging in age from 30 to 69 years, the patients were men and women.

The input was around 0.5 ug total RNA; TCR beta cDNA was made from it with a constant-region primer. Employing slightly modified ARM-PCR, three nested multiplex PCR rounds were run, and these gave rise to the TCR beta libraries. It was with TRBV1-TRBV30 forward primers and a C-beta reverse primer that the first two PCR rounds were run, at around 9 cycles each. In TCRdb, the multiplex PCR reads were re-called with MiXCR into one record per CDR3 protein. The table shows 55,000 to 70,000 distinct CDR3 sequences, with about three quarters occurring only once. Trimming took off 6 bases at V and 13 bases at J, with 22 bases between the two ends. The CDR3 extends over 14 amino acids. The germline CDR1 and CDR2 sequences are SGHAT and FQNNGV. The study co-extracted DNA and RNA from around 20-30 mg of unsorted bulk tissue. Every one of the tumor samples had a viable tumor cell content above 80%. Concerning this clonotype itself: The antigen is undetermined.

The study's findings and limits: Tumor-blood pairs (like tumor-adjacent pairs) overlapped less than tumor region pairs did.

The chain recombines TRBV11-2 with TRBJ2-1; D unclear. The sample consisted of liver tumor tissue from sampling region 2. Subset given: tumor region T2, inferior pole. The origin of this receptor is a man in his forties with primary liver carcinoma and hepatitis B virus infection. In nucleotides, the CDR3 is TGTGCCAGCAGTTTATACCGACTGGTTAGTGACCAGTTCTTC. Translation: CASSLYRLVSDQFF.